The rows below give T cell receptor beta chains drawn from one sample of a study of sequential checkpoint blockade in melanoma. The method was immunoSEQ multiplex PCR; TCRdb's version includes in-frame clones alone and lacks a portion of them. The sample records about 12,000 clones, roughly 25% being singletons. The sequences come from tumor tissue (inferred from file names), collected from a patient given nivolumab and ipilimumab in sequence. The receptors originated from a human donor with melanoma. The CDR3 runs from the conserved cysteine through the conserved F or W. D genes are given only for firm matches. Size is omitted from some rows. Given values are once, few, many or a class for expanded clones.

clone size | D gene | J gene | V gene | CDR3 protein | CDR3 DNA
few | - | TRBJ1-2 | TRBV6-8 | CASSYSFRAGYGYTF | TGTGCCAGCAGTTACTCGTTCAGGGCAGGCTATGGCTACACCTTC
- | TRBD2 | TRBJ2-3 | TRBV23-1 | CASSQPQVLAGFTDTQYF | TGCGCCAGCAGTCAACCCCAAGTACTAGCGGGGTTCACAGATACGCAGTATTTT
many | - | TRBJ1-2 | TRBV11-1 | CASSPDATNYGYTF | TGTGCCAGCAGCCCGGACGCCACTAACTATGGCTACACCTTC
- | TRBD1 | TRBJ1-4 | TRBV11-3 | CASSLSGQMLTNEKLFF | TGTGCCAGCAGCTTATCGGGACAGATGTTAACTAATGAAAAACTGTTTTTT
- | TRBD1 | TRBJ2-4 | TRBV15 | CATSGLDRVYVKNIQYF | TGTGCCACCAGCGGGCTGGACAGGGTATATGTCAAAAACATTCAGTACTTC
- | TRBD1 | TRBJ1-1 | TRBV11-3 | CASSSKLPLPGQGDTEAFF | TGTGCCAGCAGCTCCAAGCTACCTCTCCCGGGACAGGGGGATACTGAAGCTTTCTTT
- | - | TRBJ1-3 | TRBV11-3 | CASSLGGSGNTIYF | TGTGCCAGCAGCTTAGGGGGCTCTGGAAACACCATATATTTT
- | - | TRBJ1-1 | TRBV10-3 | CASTPYENTEAFF | TGTGCTAGCACGCCCTACGAGAACACTGAAGCTTTCTTT
few | - | TRBJ2-2 | TRBV14 | CASSHGVRVGALATGELFF | TGTGCCAGCAGCCATGGCGTCCGGGTTGGTGCCCTTGCCACCGGGGAGCTGTTTTTT
many | - | TRBJ1-3 | TRBV11-3 | CASSSGAGRGSGNTIYF | TGTGCCAGCAGCTCTGGGGCGGGGAGAGGCTCTGGAAACACCATATATTTT
- | - | TRBJ2-1 | TRBV18 | CASSPHGAGPLLEQFF | TGTGCCAGCTCACCCCATGGAGCAGGGCCCCTCTTGGAGCAGTTCTTC
many | TRBD2 | TRBJ2-7 | TRBV6-8 | CASSFRGGSSYEQYF | TGTGCCAGCAGTTTCCGCGGGGGGAGCTCCTACGAGCAGTACTTC